The rows below give T cell receptor beta chains drawn from one sample of a study of T-cell memory formation after mild COVID-19. TCRdb itself ran the 5' RACE reads through MiXCR, one entry per CDR3 protein. The repertoire holds approximately 240,000 distinct CDR3 sequences, approximately 16% seen once, with 3.5% in the top ten. Sequencing was done on a sample of PBMCs or a T cell subset sorted from them (not recorded which). These receptors all stem from a man younger than 35 who had mild COVID-19 (a few samples of this study predate the infection). Cell type and time point are not known. The CDR3 runs from the conserved cysteine through the conserved F or W. D genes are given only for firm matches. A row's size may be missing; if present it is once, few, many or a size class.

v_call	j_call	d_call	clone_size	cdr3_nt	cdr3_aa
TRBV5-1	TRBJ1-2	NA	NA	TGCGCCAGCAGCGCCGGACCTACTAACTATGGCTACACCTTC	CASSAGPTNYGYTF
TRBV7-8	TRBJ2-3	NA	many	TGTGCCAGCAAACTATTAGGGGTTAATACGCAGTATTTT	CASKLLGVNTQYF
TRBV5-1	TRBJ2-4	NA	NA	TGCGCCAGCAGCTTGGTATGGGGCTCGCAAGCGATTCAGTACTTC	CASSLVWGSQAIQYF
TRBV18	TRBJ1-1	NA	NA	TGTGCCAGCTCACCTACCGGGGGCCATGGAACCACTGAAGCTTTCTTT	CASSPTGGHGTTEAFF
TRBV7-9	TRBJ2-3	TRBD2	many	TGTGCCAGCAGCTCGGCTATAGCGGGGGGCTCAGATACGCAGTATTTT	CASSSAIAGGSDTQYF
TRBV3-1	TRBJ1-2	NA	few	TGTGCCAGCATCCTACTAGGATCCAGCTATGGCTACACCTTC	CASILLGSSYGYTF
TRBV5-5	TRBJ2-1	TRBD2	many	TGTGCCAGCAGGAGACCCGGGACTAGCGGGGGAAATGAGCAGTTCTTC	CASRRPGTSGGNEQFF
TRBV7-2	TRBJ2-1	TRBD2	NA	TGTGCCAGCAGCCGCGGGACTAGCGGGGATTATGAGCAGTTCTTC	CASSRGTSGDYEQFF
TRBV9	TRBJ2-5	TRBD1	few	TGTGCCAGCAGCGTCCACGGGACAGCCCAAGAGACCCAGTACTTC	CASSVHGTAQETQYF
TRBV20-1	TRBJ1-1	NA	few	TGCAGTGCTAGAGTGCGGGAAACTGAAGCTTTCTTT	CSARVRETEAFF
TRBV2	TRBJ2-3	NA	few	TGTGCCAGCAGTGTGTTAACGGCGACAGATACGCAGTATTTT	CASSVLTATDTQYF
TRBV9	TRBJ2-5	TRBD1	many	TGTGCCAGCAGCGTATGGCAGGGGGATGAAACCCAGTACTTC	CASSVWQGDETQYF
TRBV4-1	TRBJ1-5	NA	NA	TGCGCCAGCAGCCGAGAACCCACAGGTTTATATAGCAATCAGCCCCAGCATTTT	CASSREPTGLYSNQPQHF
TRBV5-1	TRBJ2-7	NA	few	TGCGCCAGCAGCTCCCAGGCCTACGAGCAGTACTTC	CASSSQAYEQYF
TRBV6-2/TRBV6-3	TRBJ2-6	NA	NA	TGTGCCAGCATACAGGTCTCTGGGGCCAACGTCCTGACTTTC	CASIQVSGANVLTF
TRBV10-3	TRBJ2-7	TRBD2	few	TGTGCCATCAGTGGTGGGACTAGCGACTACGAGCAGTACTTC	CAISGGTSDYEQYF
TRBV12-3/TRBV12-4	TRBJ1-6	TRBD1	many	TGTGCCAGCAGTTTAGGACAGGGGATTTCACCCCTCCACTTT	CASSLGQGISPLHF
TRBV28	TRBJ1-5	NA	many	TGTGCCAGCAGTTTACCAGGGCAGGGCGGGAAGCCCCAGCATTTT	CASSLPGQGGKPQHF
TRBV5-4	TRBJ2-1	NA	NA	TGTGCCAGCAGCTTGGGGGGACCCCTGTACAATGAGCAGTTCTTC	CASSLGGPLYNEQFF
TRBV5-6	TRBJ1-2	TRBD1	few	TGTGCCAGCAGCCAAACACTGACAGGGAATGGCTATGGCTACACCTTC	CASSQTLTGNGYGYTF
TRBV5-1	TRBJ1-2	NA	few	TGCGCCAGCAGCTTGGGTGGTGCGGGAGCCCGACGCTACACCTTC	CASSLGGAGARRYTF
TRBV7-3	TRBJ1-1	TRBD1	few	TGTGCCAGCAGCGCGACAGGGGGCCGCACTGAAGCTTTCTTT	CASSATGGRTEAFF
TRBV12-3/TRBV12-4	TRBJ2-5	NA	many	TGTGCCAGCAGCGCAGGACCTCACCAAGAGACCCAGTACTTC	CASSAGPHQETQYF
TRBV7-2	TRBJ2-3	TRBD2	medium-sized	TGTGCCAGCAGCCCAAGGACTAGCGGGGCTAGCACAGATACGCAGTATTTT	CASSPRTSGASTDTQYF
TRBV4-3	TRBJ2-1	NA	few	TGCGCCAGCAGCCAAGACTCGTTGGGGGGCTCCTACAATGAGCAGTTCTTC	CASSQDSLGGSYNEQFF
TRBV7-9	TRBJ2-7	NA	NA	TGTGCCAGCACCCCAGCCGTTCGGGGTTCTTACGAGCAGTACTTC	CASTPAVRGSYEQYF
TRBV6-2/TRBV6-3	TRBJ1-2	NA	few	TGTGCCAGCAGCCTAGGCTCCGCTTCTAACTATGGCTACACCTTC	CASSLGSASNYGYTF
TRBV25-1	TRBJ1-2	NA	NA	TGTGCCAGCAGTGAATGGGACGCCACCTATGGCTACACCTTC	CASSEWDATYGYTF
TRBV12-3/TRBV12-4	TRBJ2-4	NA	NA	TGTGCCAGCAGTTTCCAAAACATTCAGTACTTC	CASSFQNIQYF
TRBV24-1	TRBJ2-5	TRBD1	few	TGTGCCACCGGAGGACAGGGGGCGTCGGAGACCCAGTACTTC	CATGGQGASETQYF
TRBV6-6	TRBJ2-1	NA	few	TGTGCCAGCAGGGGGGCTCTCTCCAATGAGCAGTTCTTC	CASRGALSNEQFF
TRBV4-1	TRBJ2-7	NA	few	TGCGCCAGCAGCCAAGTCGGGCAGGCAATCTACGAGCAGTACTTC	CASSQVGQAIYEQYF
TRBV2	TRBJ2-1	NA	NA	TGTGCCAGCAGGGCTACTAGGCGCAATGAGCAGTTCTTC	CASRATRRNEQFF
TRBV12-3/TRBV12-4	TRBJ2-3	TRBD1	many	TGTGCCAGCAGTCAGGGACAGGGCTGGGGCACAGATACGCAGTATTTT	CASSQGQGWGTDTQYF
TRBV12-5	TRBJ1-5	NA	NA	TGTGCTAGTGGTTCCTGGGGGCATGATAGCAATCAGCCCCAGCATTTT	CASGSWGHDSNQPQHF
TRBV9	TRBJ2-1	NA	NA	TGTGCCAGCAGCGTAGTGGAATGGGGCTCCTACAATGAGCAGTTCTTC	CASSVVEWGSYNEQFF
TRBV10-3	TRBJ2-3	NA	few	TGTGCCATCAGTGAGCCGGGCGCAGATACGCAGTATTTT	CAISEPGADTQYF
TRBV7-8	TRBJ2-7	NA	many	TGTGCCAGTATGATCCGGGGGAGCTCCTACGAGCAGTACTTC	CASMIRGSSYEQYF
TRBV12-3/TRBV12-4	TRBJ1-5	TRBD1	NA	TGTGCCAGCAGTCCTGGGACAGGGTACACGCCCCAGCATTTT	CASSPGTGYTPQHF
TRBV5-5	TRBJ1-1	NA	NA	TGTGCCAGCACCCAGCCGGGGATGAACACTGAAGCTTTCTTT	CASTQPGMNTEAFF
TRBV7-4	TRBJ2-5	NA	once	TGTGCCAGCACCTCCCAGGGCAGGGGTGGGACCCAGTACTTC	CASTSQGRGGTQYF
TRBV5-1	TRBJ1-2	NA	few	TGCGCCAGCAGCTTGGATAATGGCCCCTATGGCTACACCTTC	CASSLDNGPYGYTF
TRBV7-9	TRBJ2-5	NA	NA	TGTGCCAGCAGTCTCAATAGAGGCGCGGAGACCCAGTACTTC	CASSLNRGAETQYF
TRBV15	TRBJ1-4	NA	few	TGTGCCACCAGCAGAGACCGAGGGGGGAATGAAAAACTGTTTTTT	CATSRDRGGNEKLFF
TRBV2	TRBJ1-5	NA	NA	TGTGCCAGCAGAGGGGAAATCAATCAGCCCCAGCATTTT	CASRGEINQPQHF
TRBV2	TRBJ1-2	TRBD1	few	TGTGCCGGGGACAGGGGACATGGCTACACCTTC	CAGDRGHGYTF
TRBV7-8	TRBJ1-1	TRBD1	NA	TGTGCCAGCAGCGCCCGGGACAGGTTTGAGAACACTGAAGCTTTCTTT	CASSARDRFENTEAFF
TRBV3-1	TRBJ1-2	TRBD1	NA	TGTGCCAGCAGCCCGCAGGGGGCGCTGTATGATGGCTACACCTTC	CASSPQGALYDGYTF
TRBV20-1	TRBJ1-2	NA	NA	TGCAGTGCTAGAGTACAAGGGGACGGTGGCTACACCTTC	CSARVQGDGGYTF
TRBV9	TRBJ2-5	NA	few	TGTGCCAGCAGCGTAGAAGTAGCGGAAGAGACCCAGTACTTC	CASSVEVAEETQYF
TRBV20-1	TRBJ1-5	NA	NA	TGCAGTGCTAGGCCGGACAGAGATCAGCCCCAGCATTTT	CSARPDRDQPQHF
TRBV7-8	TRBJ1-2	NA	NA	TGTGCCAGCAGCTTAGTTCCAGGGAAGGGCTACACCTTC	CASSLVPGKGYTF
TRBV18	TRBJ1-1	NA	NA	TGTGCCAGCTCACAAATGAACACTGAAGCTTTCTTT	CASSQMNTEAFF
TRBV7-6	TRBJ2-5	NA	NA	TGTGCCAGCAGCGAAGGGACACAAGAGACCCAGTACTTC	CASSEGTQETQYF
TRBV6-4	TRBJ2-3	TRBD2	NA	TGTGCCAGCAGTGACGGGACTAAGGAAGATACGCAGTATTTT	CASSDGTKEDTQYF